This T cell receptor (beta chain) was sequenced for a study of T cells in Graves' hyperthyroidism and ophthalmopathy. General study findings and limits: Stable hyperthyroidism was told apart from ophthalmopathy by a model built on 13 V-J features.

In making diagnoses, clinical symptoms, serum thyroxine and TRAb, thyroid ultrasound and orbital computed tomography were all used. This clonotype was detected many times. Its antigen remains unknown. RNA transcripts served as the template for amplifying TCR beta CDR3 regions. The HTBI primer set served for first-round RT-PCR of the TCR CDR3. TCRdb fed the multiplex PCR reads into MiXCR, producing one record per CDR3 protein. The sample has a few hundred thousand distinct CDR3 sequences, roughly an eighth seen once. Trimming pared 5 bases from V and 4 bases from J, leaving 11 bases between. CDR3 length: 13 amino acids. From germline, CDR1 is MNHNS and CDR2 SASEGT.

The chain carries TRBV6-1 and TRBJ1-2; D not certain. The TCR comes from a woman aged 40 to 55 with Graves' ophthalmopathy. Sequenced sample: blood. CDR3 DNA sequence: TGTGCCAGCAGTCCCGAGCACGGCTATGGCTACACCTTC. Its protein is CASSPEHGYGYTF.